Each of the 8 T cell receptor beta chains below was sequenced from the same sample in a study of tumor and adjacent non-tumor tissue in lung cancer. This sample's RNA came from whole unsorted tissue. Three rounds of nested PCR, following a modified ARM-PCR protocol, produced the TCRbeta library. In TCRdb, the multiplex PCR reads were re-called with MiXCR into one record per CDR3 protein. The sample holds around 70,000 distinct CDR3 sequences, roughly 72% seen once. Source material: lung tumor tissue. These receptors all come from a man aged 60-69 years with non-small cell lung cancer.

This chain links TRBV5-1 with TRBJ2-3; D is undetermined. The germline gives CDR1 SGHRS, CDR2 YFSETQ. V lost 2 bases to trimming and J lost 2 bases, with 6 bases between them. This CDR3 contains 13 residues. Here the CDR3 DNA reads TGCGCCAGCAGCTTACGATTCACAGATACGCAGTATTTT. It codes for CASSLRFTDTQYF.

The chain couples TRBV20-1 to TRBJ2-1, with unresolved D. Per germline, CDR1 DFQATT and CDR2 SNEGSKA (reference sequence). The length of the CDR3 is 13 residues. CDR3 sequence (DNA): TGCAATGGGCTCCTGGGCAAGTACAATGAGCAGTTCTTC. Translated, it gives CNGLLGKYNEQFF.

As for this clonotype: The conserved closing phenylalanine or tryptophan is absent in this CDR3, likely reflecting a read error. Because the CDR3's place on the DNA is in doubt, the DNA is left out and the CDR3 is given as listed by TCRdb. The chain uses TRBV11-1 and TRBJ2-1. Counting both end residues, the CDR3 totals 15 amino acids. Germline-derived CDR1 and CDR2 are SGHAT and FQDESV (reference sequence). CDR3 protein: CARSADPSSYNEQLL.

This rearrangement joins TRBV4-1 to TRBJ2-3; D is possibly TRBD1 (6 bases). Between the trimmed V and J ends, which lost 4 bases and 6 bases, there was a span of 14 bases. Germline values: CDR1 MGHRA, CDR2 YSYEKL. This CDR3 contains 14 residues. The CDR3 loop is CASSPWYRVDTQYF. DNA of the CDR3: TGCGCCAGCAGCCCCTGGTACAGGGTTGATACGCAGTATTTT.

A remark on this clonotype: This may stem from a read error, because a much larger clone lies one nucleotide away. The V call is TRBV14, the J call TRBJ2-4; a weak D match, TRBD1 (6 bases). From germline, CDR1 is SGHDN and CDR2 FVKESK. The CDR3 extends over 14 amino acids. CDR3 sequence reads: CASSQGTVGSIQDF. Here the CDR3 DNA reads TGTGCCAGCAGCCAAGGGACAGTTGGTAGCATTCAGGACTTC.

Notes on this clonotype: The junction shows a germline mismatch at one end, possibly a read error. This chain joins TRBV6-2 or TRBV6-3 and TRBJ2-3; TRBD2 is a possible D gene (7 bases). Germline V gene sequence: CDR1 MNHEY, CDR2 SVGEGT. The CDR3 spans 18 residues. In DNA form, the CDR3 reads TGTGCCAGCAGTTACCCCATGACTAGGGGGGGTCTCACAGATACACAGTATTTT. This gives the protein CASSYPMTRGGLTDTQYF.

This clonotype occurred a few times. V usage is TRBV5-1 and J usage is TRBJ2-1, with 9 bases matching TRBD2. The junction had 2 bases not matched to a gene; V was cut back by 0 bases and J by 10 bases. This CDR3 spans 13 amino acids. Germline V gene data show CDR1 as SGHRS and CDR2 as YFSETQ. The CDR3 coding sequence is TGCGCCAGCAGCTTGGTAGCGGGAGTGGAGCAGTTCTTC. Protein: CASSLVAGVEQFF.

This clonotype was found many times. The V and J genes are TRBV10-3 and TRBJ1-4; possible D gene TRBD1, 6 bases. From germline, CDR1 is ENHRY and CDR2 SYGVKD. The CDR3 totals 14 residues. Trimming stripped 6 bases from V and 3 bases from J, with 11 bases between. The chain's CDR3 is CAISETGSNEKLFF. In DNA, the CDR3 is TGTGCCATCAGCGAGACAGGCTCTAATGAAAAACTGTTTTTT.